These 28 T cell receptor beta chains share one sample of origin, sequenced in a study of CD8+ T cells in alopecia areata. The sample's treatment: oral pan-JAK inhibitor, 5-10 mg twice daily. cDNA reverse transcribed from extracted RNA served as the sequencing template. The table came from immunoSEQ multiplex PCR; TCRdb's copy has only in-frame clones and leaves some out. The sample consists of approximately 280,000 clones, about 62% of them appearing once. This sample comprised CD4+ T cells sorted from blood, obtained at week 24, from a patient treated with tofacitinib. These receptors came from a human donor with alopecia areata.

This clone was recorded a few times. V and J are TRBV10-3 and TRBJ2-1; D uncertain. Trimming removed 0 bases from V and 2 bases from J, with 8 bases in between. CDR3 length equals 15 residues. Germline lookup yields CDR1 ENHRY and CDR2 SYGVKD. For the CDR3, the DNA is TGTGCCATCAGTGAGTCGATGTCTGCCTACAATGAGCAGTTCTTC. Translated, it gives CAISESMSAYNEQFF.

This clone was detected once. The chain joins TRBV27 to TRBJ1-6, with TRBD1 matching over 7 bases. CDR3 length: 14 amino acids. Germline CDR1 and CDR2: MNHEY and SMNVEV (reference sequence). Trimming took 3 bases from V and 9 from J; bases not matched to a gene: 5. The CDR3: CASSFGQGGSPLHF. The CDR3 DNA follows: TGTGCCAGCAGTTTTGGGCAGGGGGGTTCACCCCTCCACTTT.

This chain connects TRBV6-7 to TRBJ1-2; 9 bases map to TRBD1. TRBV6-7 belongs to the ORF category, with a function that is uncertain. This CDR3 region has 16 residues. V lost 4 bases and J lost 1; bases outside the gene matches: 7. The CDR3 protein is CASSSHRGPINYGYTF. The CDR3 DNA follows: TGTGCCAGCAGTTCCCACAGGGGGCCAATTAACTATGGCTACACCTTC.

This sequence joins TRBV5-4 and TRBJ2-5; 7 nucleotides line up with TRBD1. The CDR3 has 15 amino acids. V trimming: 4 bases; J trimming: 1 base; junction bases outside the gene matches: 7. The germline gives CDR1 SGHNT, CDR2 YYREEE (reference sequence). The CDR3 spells CASSVFDRAQETQYF. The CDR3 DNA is TGTGCCAGCAGCGTGTTCGACAGGGCCCAAGAGACCCAGTACTTC.

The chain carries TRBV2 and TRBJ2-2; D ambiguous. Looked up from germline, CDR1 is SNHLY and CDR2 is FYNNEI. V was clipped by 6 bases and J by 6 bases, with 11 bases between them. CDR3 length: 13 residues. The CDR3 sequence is CASSPSASGELFF. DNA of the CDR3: TGTGCCAGCAGCCCTTCCGCTTCCGGGGAGCTGTTTTTT.

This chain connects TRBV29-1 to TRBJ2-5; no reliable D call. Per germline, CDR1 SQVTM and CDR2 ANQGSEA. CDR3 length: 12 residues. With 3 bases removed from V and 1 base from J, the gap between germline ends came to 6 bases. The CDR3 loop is CSVEPAQETQYF. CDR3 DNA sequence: TGCAGCGTTGAGCCAGCCCAAGAGACCCAGTACTTC. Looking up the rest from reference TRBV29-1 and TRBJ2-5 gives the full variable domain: SAVISQKPSRDICQRGTSLTIQCQVDSQVTMMFWYRQQPGQSLTLIATANQGSEATYESGFVIDKFPISRPNLTFSTLTVSNMSPEDSSIYLCSVEPAQETQYFGPGTRLLVL.

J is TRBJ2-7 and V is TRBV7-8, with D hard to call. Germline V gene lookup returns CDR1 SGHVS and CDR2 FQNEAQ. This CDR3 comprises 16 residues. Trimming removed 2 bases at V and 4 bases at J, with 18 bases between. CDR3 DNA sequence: TGTGCCAGCAGCTTAAGGGCACCCACCCCCAAGTACGAGCAGTACTTC. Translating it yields CASSLRAPTPKYEQYF. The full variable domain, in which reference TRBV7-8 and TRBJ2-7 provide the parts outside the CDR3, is GAGVSQSPRYKVAKRGQDVALRCDPISGHVSLFWYQQALGQGPEFLTYFQNEAQLDKSGLPSDRFFAERPEGSVSTLKIQRTQQEDSAVYLCASSLRAPTPKYEQYFGPGTRLTVT.

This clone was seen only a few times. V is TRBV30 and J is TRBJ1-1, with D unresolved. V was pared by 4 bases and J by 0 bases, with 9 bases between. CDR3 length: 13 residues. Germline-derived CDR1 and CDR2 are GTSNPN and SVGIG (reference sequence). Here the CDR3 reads CAWNLMVNTEAFF. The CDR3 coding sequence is TGTGCCTGGAATCTCATGGTGAACACTGAAGCTTTCTTT.

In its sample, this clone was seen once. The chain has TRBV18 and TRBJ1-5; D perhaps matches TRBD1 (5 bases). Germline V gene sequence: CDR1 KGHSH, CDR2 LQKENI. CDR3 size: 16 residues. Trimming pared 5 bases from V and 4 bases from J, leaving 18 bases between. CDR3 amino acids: CASSSGPPGVNQPQHF. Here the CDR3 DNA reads TGTGCCAGCTCATCGGGACCCCCGGGCGTTAATCAGCCCCAGCATTTT.

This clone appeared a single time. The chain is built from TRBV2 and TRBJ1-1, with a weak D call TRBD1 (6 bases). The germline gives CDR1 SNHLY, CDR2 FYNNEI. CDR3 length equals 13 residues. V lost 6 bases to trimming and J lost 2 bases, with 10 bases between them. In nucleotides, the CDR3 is TGTGCCAGCAGGACAGGTGGAAACACTGAAGCTTTCTTT. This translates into CASRTGGNTEAFF.

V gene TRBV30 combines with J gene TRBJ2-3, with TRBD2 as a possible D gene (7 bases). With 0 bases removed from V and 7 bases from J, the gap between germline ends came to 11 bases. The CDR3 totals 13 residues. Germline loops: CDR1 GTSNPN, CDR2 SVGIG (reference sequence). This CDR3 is CAWSVRGANTQYF. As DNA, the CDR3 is TGTGCCTGGAGTGTACGGGGGGCCAATACGCAGTATTTT.

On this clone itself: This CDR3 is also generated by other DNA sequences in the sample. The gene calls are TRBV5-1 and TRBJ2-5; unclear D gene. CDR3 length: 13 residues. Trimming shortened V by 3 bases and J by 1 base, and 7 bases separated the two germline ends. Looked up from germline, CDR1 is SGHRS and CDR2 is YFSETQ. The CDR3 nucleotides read TGCGCCAGCAGCTCATCCTTCCAAGAGACCCAGTACTTC. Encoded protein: CASSSSFQETQYF.

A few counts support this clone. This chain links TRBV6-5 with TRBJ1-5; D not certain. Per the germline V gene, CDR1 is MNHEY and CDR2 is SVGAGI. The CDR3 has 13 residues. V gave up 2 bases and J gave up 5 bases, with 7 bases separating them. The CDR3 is CASSYTGYQPQHF. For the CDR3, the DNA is TGTGCCAGCAGTTACACGGGTTATCAGCCCCAGCATTTT.

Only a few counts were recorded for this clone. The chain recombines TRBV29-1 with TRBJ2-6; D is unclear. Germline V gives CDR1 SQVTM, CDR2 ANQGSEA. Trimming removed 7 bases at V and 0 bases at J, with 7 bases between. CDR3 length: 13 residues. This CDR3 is CSARNSGANVLTF. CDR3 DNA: TGCAGCGCCAGGAACTCTGGGGCCAACGTCCTGACTTTC.

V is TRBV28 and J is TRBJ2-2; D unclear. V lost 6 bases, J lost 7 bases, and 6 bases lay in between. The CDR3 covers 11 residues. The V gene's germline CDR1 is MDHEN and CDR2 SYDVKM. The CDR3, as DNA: TGTGCCAGCAGCTTTGGCGGGGAGCTGTTTTTT. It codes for CASSFGGELFF.

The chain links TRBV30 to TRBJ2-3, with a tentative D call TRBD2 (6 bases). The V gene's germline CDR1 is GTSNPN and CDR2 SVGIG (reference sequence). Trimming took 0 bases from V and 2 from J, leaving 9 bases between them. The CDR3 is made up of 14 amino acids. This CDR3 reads CAWSVGGNTDTQYF. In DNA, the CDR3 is TGTGCCTGGAGTGTCGGGGGAAACACAGATACGCAGTATTTT.

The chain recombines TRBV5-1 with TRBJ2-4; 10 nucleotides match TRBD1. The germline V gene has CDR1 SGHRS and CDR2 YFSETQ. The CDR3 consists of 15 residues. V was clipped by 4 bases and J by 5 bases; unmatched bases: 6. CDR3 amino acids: CASSLHGTGENIQYF. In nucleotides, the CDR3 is TGCGCCAGCAGCCTCCACGGGACAGGGGAAAACATTCAGTACTTC.

CDR3 sequence reads: CATSRIAGGHNEQFF. The DNA for the CDR3 is TGTGCCACCAGCAGAATAGCGGGGGGGCACAATGAGCAGTTCTTC. The rearrangement links TRBV15 to TRBJ2-1, with 11 bases aligning to TRBD2. CDR3 length: 15 amino acids. Germline V CDR1 and CDR2: LNHNV, YYDKDF (reference sequence). V gave up 2 bases and J gave up 5 bases; unmatched junction bases: 2.

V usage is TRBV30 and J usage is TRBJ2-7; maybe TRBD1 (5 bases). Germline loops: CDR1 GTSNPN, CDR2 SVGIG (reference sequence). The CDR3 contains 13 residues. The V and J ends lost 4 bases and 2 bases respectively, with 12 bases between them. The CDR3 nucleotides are TGTGCCTGGAAATTACCAGGGACCTACGAGCAGTACTTC. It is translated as CAWKLPGTYEQYF.

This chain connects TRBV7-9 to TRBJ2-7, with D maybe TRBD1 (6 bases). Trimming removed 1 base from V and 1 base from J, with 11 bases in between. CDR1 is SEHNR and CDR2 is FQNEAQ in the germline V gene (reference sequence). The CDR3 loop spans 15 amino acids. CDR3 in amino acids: CASSLGHTGSYEQYF. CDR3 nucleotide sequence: TGTGCCAGCAGCTTAGGGCACACAGGGTCCTACGAGCAGTACTTC.

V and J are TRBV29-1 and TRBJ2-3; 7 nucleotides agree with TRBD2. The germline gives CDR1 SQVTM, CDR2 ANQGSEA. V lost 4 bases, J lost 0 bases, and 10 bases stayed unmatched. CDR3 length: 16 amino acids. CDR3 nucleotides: TGCAGCGTTGGACCAGGGACTAACCCTAGCACAGATACGCAGTATTTT. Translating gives CSVGPGTNPSTDTQYF.

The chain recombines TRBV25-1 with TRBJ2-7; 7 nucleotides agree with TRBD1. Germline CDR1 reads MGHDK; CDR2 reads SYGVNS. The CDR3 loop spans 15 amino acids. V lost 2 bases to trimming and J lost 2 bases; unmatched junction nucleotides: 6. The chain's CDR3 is CASSERWTGAYEQYF. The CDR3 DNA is TGTGCCAGCAGTGAACGGTGGACAGGAGCCTACGAGCAGTACTTC.

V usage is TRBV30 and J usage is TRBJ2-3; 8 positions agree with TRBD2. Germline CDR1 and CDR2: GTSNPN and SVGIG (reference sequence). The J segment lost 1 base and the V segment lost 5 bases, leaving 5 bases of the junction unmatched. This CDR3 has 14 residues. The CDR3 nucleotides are TGTGCCTGGTGTAGCGGGGAACGCACAGATACGCAGTATTTT. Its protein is CAWCSGERTDTQYF. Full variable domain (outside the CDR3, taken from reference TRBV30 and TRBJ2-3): SQTIHQWPATLVQPVGSPLSLECTVEGTSNPNLYWYRQAAGRGLQLLFYSVGIGQISSEVPQNLSASRPQDRQFILSSKKLLLSDSGFYLCAWCSGERTDTQYFGPGTRLTVL.

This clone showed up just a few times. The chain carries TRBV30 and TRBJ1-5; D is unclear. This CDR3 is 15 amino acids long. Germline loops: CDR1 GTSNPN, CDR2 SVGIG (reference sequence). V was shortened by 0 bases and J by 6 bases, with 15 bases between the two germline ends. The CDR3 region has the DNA TGTGCCTGGAGTGTTGCAGGCGGAATAAGTCAGCCCCAGCATTTT. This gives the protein CAWSVAGGISQPQHF. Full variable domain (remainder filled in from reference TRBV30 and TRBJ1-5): SQTIHQWPATLVQPVGSPLSLECTVEGTSNPNLYWYRQAAGRGLQLLFYSVGIGQISSEVPQNLSASRPQDRQFILSSKKLLLSDSGFYLCAWSVAGGISQPQHFGDGTRLSIL.

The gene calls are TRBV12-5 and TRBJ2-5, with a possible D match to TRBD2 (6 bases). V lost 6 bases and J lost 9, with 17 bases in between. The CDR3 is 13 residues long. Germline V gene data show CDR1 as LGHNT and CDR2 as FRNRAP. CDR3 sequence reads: CASGVRLTGAQYF. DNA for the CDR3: TGTGCTAGTGGGGTACGACTAACGGGGGCCCAGTACTTC.

The DNA of the CDR3 is TGTGCCAGTAGTATATCAGATTATCAGCCCCAGCATTTT. It encodes CASSISDYQPQHF. V and J are TRBV19 and TRBJ1-5; no clear D gene. Per germline, CDR1 LNHDA and CDR2 SQIVND (reference sequence). The CDR3 spans 13 residues. Trimming left V 2 bases short and J 5 bases short, with 7 bases between.

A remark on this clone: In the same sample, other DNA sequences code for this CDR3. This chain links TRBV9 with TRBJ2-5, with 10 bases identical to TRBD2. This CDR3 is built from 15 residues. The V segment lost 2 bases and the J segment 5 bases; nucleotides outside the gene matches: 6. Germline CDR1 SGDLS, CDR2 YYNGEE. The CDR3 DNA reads TGTGCCAGCAGCGTGTCGAGCGGGGGGGAGGAGACCCAGTACTTC. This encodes CASSVSSGGEETQYF.

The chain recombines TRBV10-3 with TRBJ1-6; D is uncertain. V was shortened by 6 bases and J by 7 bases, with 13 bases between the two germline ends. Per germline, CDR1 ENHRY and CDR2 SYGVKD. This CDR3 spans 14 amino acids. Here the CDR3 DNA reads TGTGCCATCAGGGGCGGAGGGCCGAATTCACCCCTCCACTTT. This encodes CAIRGGGPNSPLHF.